This TCR beta chain was sequenced for a study of shared clonotypes between healthy human individuals. General observations from the study: The sampled material consisted only of blood, and tissue repertoires are likely to differ. Clonotype sharing across four donors was observed for 5% to 6.5% of naive CD4 clonotypes.

CD45RO-negative cells were positively selected for CCR7, leaving out terminally differentiated effector memory CD45RA+ cells. In its sample, this clone was seen once. Its antigen is currently unknown. Sequencing used immunoSEQ multiplex PCR; TCRdb keeps in-frame clones, though not all of them. The sample carries 1.5 million to 2.5 million clones, just under 95% recorded once. Sequenced: naive CD8+ T cells sorted from blood. The source of this sequence is a man aged 18 to 29 in good health.

The DNA for the CDR3 is TGTGCCAGTAGTATTAGCGGAGAGGCATACAATGAGCAGTTCTTC. Its protein product is CASSISGEAYNEQFF. The V call is TRBV19, the J call TRBJ2-1; possibly TRBD2 for D (6 bases). Germline assignment: CDR1 LNHDA and CDR2 SQIVND (reference sequence). Trimming cost V 3 bases and J 4 bases, with 13 bases left between them. The CDR3 loop spans 15 amino acids. The whole variable domain, filled in from reference TRBV19 and TRBJ2-1, reads DGGITQSPKYLFRKEGQNVTLSCEQNLNHDAMYWYRQDPGQGLRLIYYSQIVNDFQKGDIAEGYSVSREKKESFPLTVTSAQKNPTAFYLCASSISGEAYNEQFFGPGTRLTVL.